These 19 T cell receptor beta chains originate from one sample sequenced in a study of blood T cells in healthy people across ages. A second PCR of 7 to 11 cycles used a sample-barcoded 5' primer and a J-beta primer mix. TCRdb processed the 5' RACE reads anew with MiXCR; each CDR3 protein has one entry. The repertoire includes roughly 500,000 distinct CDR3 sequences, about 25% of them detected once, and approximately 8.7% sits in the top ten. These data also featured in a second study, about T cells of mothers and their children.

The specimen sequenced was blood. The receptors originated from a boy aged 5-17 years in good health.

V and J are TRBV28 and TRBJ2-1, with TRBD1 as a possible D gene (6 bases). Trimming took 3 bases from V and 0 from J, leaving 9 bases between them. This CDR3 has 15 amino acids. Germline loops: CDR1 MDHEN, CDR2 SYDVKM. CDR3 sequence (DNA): TGTGCCAGCAGTTTCACAGGGAGCTCCTACAATGAGCAGTTCTTC. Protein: CASSFTGSSYNEQFF. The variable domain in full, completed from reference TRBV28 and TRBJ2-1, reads DVKVTQSSRYLVKRTGEKVFLECVQDMDHENMFWYRQDPGLGLRLIYFSYDVKMKEKGDIPEGYSVSREKKERFSLILESASTNQTSMYLCASSFTGSSYNEQFFGPGTRLTVL.

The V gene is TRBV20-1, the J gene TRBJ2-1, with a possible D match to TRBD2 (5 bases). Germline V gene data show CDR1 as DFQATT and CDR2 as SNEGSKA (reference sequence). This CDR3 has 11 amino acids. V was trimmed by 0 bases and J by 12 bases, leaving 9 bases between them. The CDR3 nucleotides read TGCAGTGCTAGAGATGGCCGGGGGCAGTTCTTC. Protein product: CSARDGRGQFF.

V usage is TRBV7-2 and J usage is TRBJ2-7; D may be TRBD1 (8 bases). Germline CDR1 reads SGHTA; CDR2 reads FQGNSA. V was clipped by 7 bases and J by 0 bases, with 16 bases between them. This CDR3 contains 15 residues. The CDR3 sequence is CASNIQGGLSYEQYF. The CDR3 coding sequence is TGTGCCAGCAACATACAGGGGGGGCTCTCCTACGAGCAGTACTTC.

CDR3 DNA sequence: TGCGCCAGCAGCCCACCACTAGACGTAGGGGGGCCGGATACGCAGTATTTT. Protein sequence: CASSPPLDVGGPDTQYF. This chain uses TRBV4-3 with TRBJ2-3; either TRBD1 or TRBD2 may supply D (6 bases each). V was cut by 4 bases and J by 6 bases, with 23 bases left in between. The CDR3 contains 17 residues. CDR1 LGHNA and CDR2 YSLEER come from the germline V gene.

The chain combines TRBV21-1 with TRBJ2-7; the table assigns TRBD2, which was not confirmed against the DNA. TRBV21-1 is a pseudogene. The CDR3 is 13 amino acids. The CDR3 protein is CASSNLGTYEQYF. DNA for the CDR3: TGTGCCAGCAGCAACCTCGGGACTTACGAGCAGTACTTC.

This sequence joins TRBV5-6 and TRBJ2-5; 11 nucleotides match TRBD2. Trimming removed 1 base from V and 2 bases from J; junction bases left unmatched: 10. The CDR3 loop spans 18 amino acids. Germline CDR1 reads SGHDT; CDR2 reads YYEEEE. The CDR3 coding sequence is TGTGCCAGCAGCTTGATTAGCGGGAGGGTTTTATTTCAAGAGACCCAGTACTTC. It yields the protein CASSLISGRVLFQETQYF.

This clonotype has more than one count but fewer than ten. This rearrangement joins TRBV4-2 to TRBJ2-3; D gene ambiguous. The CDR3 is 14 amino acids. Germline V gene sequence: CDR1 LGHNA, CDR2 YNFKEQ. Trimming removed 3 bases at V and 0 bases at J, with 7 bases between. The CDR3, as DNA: TGTGCCAGCAGCCAGGCTACTAGCACAGATACGCAGTATTTT. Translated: CASSQATSTDTQYF.

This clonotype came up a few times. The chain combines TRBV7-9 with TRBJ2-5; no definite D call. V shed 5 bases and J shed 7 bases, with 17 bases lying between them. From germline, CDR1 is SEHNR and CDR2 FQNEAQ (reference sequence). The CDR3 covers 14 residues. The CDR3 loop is CASSIGLVAPTQYF. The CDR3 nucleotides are TGTGCCAGCAGCATTGGCTTAGTTGCCCCGACCCAGTACTTC.

In DNA form, the CDR3 reads TGTGCCAGCAGTCCCCGACTAGAGGGTACCCGAGAGCAGTTCTTC. This codes for CASSPRLEGTREQFF. The chain uses TRBV12-3 or TRBV12-4 and TRBJ2-1; D might be TRBD2 (6 bases). V was shortened by 5 bases and J by 10 bases, with 21 bases between the two germline ends. The CDR3 consists of 15 residues.

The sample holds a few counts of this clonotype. The CDR3 DNA reads as TGTGCCAGCAGTGCGGACAGGGCCGGAGAGAAGGAAAAACTGTTTTTT. The encoded protein is CASSADRAGEKEKLFF. J is TRBJ1-4 and V is TRBV6-1, with 8 nucleotides matching TRBD1. The CDR3 totals 16 residues. The V gene's germline CDR1 is MNHNS and CDR2 SASEGT. The trim removed 4 bases at V and 8 bases at J, leaving 12 bases unmatched.

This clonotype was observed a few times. The CDR3 reads CASSLGLAGGSSTDTQYF. Here the CDR3 DNA reads TGTGCCAGCAGCTTAGGACTAGCGGGAGGGTCTAGCACAGATACGCAGTATTTT. The V call is TRBV7-6, the J call TRBJ2-3; TRBD2 agrees at 14 bases. Per the germline V gene, CDR1 is SGHVS and CDR2 is FNYEAQ. This CDR3 contains 18 residues. With 1 base clipped from V and 0 bases from J, the junction kept 3 bases outside the gene matches.

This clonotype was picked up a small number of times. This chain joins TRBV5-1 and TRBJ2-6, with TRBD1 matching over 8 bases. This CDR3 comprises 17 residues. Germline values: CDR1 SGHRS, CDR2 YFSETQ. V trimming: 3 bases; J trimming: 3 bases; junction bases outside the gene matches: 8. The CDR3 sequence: CASSSTQGAHGANVLTF. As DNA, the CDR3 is TGCGCCAGCAGCTCGACCCAGGGGGCGCATGGGGCCAACGTCCTGACTTTC.

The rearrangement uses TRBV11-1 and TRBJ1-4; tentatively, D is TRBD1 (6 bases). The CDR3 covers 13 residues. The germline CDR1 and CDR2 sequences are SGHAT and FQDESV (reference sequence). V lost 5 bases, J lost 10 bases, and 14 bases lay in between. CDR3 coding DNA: TGTGCCAGCAGCCCCCGGGACATTGGAAAACTGTTTTTT. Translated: CASSPRDIGKLFF.

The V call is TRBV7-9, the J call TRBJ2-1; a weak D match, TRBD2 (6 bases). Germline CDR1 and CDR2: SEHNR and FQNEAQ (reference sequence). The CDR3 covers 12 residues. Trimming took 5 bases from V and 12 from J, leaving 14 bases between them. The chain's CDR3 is CASSGLIDWQFF. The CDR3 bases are TGTGCCAGCAGCGGACTAATTGACTGGCAGTTCTTC.

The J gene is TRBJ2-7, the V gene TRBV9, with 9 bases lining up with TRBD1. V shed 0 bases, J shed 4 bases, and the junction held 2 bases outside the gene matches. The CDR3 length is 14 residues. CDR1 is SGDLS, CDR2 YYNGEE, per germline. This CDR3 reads CASSVGDRAYEQYF. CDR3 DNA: TGTGCCAGCAGCGTAGGGGACAGGGCTTACGAGCAGTACTTC. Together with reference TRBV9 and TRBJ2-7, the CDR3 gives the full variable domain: DSGVTQTPKHLITATGQRVTLRCSPRSGDLSVYWYQQSLDQGLQFLIQYYNGEERAKGNILERFSAQQFPDLHSELNLSSLELGDSALYFCASSVGDRAYEQYFGPGTRLTVT.

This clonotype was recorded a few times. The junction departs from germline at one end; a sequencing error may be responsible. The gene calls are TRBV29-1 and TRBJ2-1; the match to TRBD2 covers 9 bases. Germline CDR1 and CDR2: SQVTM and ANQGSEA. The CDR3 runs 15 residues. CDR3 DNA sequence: TGCAACGTTGAATACCCTAGCGGGAAATTCAATGAGCAGTTCTTC. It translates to CNVEYPSGKFNEQFF.

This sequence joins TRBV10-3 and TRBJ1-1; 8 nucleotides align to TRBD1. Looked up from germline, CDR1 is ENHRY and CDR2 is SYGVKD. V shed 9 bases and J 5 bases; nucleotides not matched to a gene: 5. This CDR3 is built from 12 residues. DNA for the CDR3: TGTGCCATAGGACAGGGAACTACTGAAGCTTTCTTT. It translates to CAIGQGTTEAFF.

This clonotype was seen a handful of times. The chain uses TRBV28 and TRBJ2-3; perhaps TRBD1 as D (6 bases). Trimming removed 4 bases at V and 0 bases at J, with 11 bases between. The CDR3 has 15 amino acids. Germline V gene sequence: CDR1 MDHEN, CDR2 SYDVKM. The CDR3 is CASSSDSTSTDTQYF. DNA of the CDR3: TGTGCCAGCAGTTCGGACAGTACCAGCACAGATACGCAGTATTTT.

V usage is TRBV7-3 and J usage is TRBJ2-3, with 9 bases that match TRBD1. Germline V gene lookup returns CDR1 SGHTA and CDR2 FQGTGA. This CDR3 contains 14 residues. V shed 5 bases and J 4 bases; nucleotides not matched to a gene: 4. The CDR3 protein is CASSNTGGADTQYF. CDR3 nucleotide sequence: TGTGCCAGCAGCAATACAGGGGGCGCAGATACGCAGTATTTT.